A single T cell receptor (beta chain) is shown here with its context. These data originate in a study of OX40 agonist ivuxolimab in advanced cancers. Study-level information: Every 2 weeks, patients received ivuxolimab intravenously, dosed at 0.01 to 10 mg/kg. Participants averaged approximately 60 years of age (range about 23 to 80) and were 75% to 90% male. Enrolled patients in dose escalation had cancers that were hepatocellular carcinoma, melanoma, renal cell or head and neck cancer.

Assay: immunoSEQ multiplex PCR; the TCRdb copy retains only in-frame clones and omits some. The table has about 37,000 clones, roughly nine tenths seen once. A history of autoimmune disease or systemic immunosuppression excluded patients. The starting material was CD4+ or CD8+ T cells sorted from blood, obtained in a trial of the OX40 agonist ivuxolimab. The TCR sequence derives from an adult with an advanced solid tumor such as melanoma, head and neck, liver or kidney cancer.

CDR3 residues: CASSEEAGTAGYTF. DNA of the CDR3: TGTGCCAGCAGTGAAGAGGCGGGGACCGCTGGCTACACCTTC. The chain couples TRBV2 to TRBJ1-2; D might be TRBD1 (5 bases). Trimming pared 1 base from V and 7 bases from J, leaving 13 bases between. Germline assignment: CDR1 SNHLY and CDR2 FYNNEI. The CDR3 has 14 amino acids.